This TCR beta chain comes out of a study of cytomegalovirus exposure and HLA in healthy donors. General study results and limits: The productive fraction for most TCR beta V segments was about 87% or about 30% in an earlier analysis. Most subjects' HLA-A and HLA-B alleles were reportedly predicted from TCR beta sequences.

60 Vbeta and 13 Jbeta primers were used in PCR. Authors' data handling: In a later analysis, around 12 million of 75 million to 90 million unique beta chains occurred in at least two donors. Sequencing used immunoSEQ multiplex PCR; TCRdb keeps in-frame clones, though not all of them. That table furnishes V, J and clone size, whereas the DNA furnished D and trimming. Among under 85,000 clones listed, 75% to 80% were seen once. Germline CDR1 reads SGHKS; CDR2 reads YYEKEE (reference sequence). There are 17 residues in the CDR3. V lost 6 bases, J lost 0 bases, and 20 bases lay in between. Regarding this clone: Its specificity is unknown.

This chain joins TRBV5-5 and TRBJ2-3, with D possibly being TRBD2 (6 bases). This receptor was taken from a young man in good health and CMV-seronegative. Input material: PBMCs. Written as DNA, the CDR3 is TGTGCCAGCACCGGGACCGGAGGGCTAATGAGCACAGATACGCAGTATTTT. Its translation is CASTGTGGLMSTDTQYF.